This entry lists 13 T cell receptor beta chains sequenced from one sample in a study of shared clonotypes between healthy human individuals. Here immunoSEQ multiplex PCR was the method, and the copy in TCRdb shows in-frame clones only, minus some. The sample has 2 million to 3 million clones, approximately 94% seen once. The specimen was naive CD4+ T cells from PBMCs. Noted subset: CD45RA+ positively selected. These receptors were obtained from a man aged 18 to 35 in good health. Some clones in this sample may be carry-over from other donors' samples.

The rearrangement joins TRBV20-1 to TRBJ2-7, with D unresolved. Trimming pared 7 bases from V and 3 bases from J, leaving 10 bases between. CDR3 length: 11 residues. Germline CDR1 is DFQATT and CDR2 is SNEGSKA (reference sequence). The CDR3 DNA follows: TGCAGTGTTAACCGAATCTACGAGCAGTACTTC. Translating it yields CSVNRIYEQYF.

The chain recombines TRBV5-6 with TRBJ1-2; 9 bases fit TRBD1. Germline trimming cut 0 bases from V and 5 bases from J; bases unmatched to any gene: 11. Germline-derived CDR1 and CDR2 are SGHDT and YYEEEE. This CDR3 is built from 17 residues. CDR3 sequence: CASSLGPDRGVWYGYTF. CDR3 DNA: TGTGCCAGCAGCTTGGGGCCGGACAGGGGCGTATGGTATGGCTACACCTTC.

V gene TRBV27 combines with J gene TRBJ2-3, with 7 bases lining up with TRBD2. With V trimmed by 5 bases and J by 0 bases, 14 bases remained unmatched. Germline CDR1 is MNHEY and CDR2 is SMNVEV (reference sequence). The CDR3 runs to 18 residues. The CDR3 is CASSPPWGGDSSTDTQYF. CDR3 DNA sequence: TGTGCCAGCAGTCCCCCCTGGGGAGGGGACTCTAGCACAGATACGCAGTATTTT.

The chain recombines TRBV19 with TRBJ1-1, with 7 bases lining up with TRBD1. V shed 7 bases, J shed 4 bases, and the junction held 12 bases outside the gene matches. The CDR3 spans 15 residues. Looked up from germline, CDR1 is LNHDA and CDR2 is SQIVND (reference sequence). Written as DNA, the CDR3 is TGTGCCAGTACTATCGACAGGGCGTATAGCACTGAAGCTTTCTTT. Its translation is CASTIDRAYSTEAFF.

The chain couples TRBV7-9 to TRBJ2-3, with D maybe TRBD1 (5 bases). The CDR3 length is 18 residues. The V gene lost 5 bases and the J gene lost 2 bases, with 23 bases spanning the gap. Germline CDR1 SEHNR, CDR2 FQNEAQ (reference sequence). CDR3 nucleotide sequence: TGTGCCAGCAGCATCCCGACAGTGGCCAGACCCGCCACAGATACGCAGTATTTT. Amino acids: CASSIPTVARPATDTQYF.

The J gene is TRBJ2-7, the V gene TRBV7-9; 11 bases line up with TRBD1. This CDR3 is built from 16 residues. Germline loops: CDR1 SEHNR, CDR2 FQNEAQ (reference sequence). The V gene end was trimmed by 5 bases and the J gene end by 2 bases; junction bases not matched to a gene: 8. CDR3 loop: CASSQRDRGKTYEQYF. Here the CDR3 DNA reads TGTGCCAGCAGCCAACGGGACAGGGGGAAAACCTACGAGCAGTACTTC.

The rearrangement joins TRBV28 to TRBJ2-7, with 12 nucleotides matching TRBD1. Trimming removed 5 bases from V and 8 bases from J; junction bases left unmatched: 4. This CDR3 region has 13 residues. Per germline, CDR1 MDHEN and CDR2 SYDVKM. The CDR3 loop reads CASSRGQGAKQYF. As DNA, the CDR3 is TGTGCCAGCAGTAGGGGACAGGGGGCTAAGCAGTACTTC. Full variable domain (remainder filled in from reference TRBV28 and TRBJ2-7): DVKVTQSSRYLVKRTGEKVFLECVQDMDHENMFWYRQDPGLGLRLIYFSYDVKMKEKGDIPEGYSVSREKKERFSLILESASTNQTSMYLCASSRGQGAKQYFGPGTRLTVT.

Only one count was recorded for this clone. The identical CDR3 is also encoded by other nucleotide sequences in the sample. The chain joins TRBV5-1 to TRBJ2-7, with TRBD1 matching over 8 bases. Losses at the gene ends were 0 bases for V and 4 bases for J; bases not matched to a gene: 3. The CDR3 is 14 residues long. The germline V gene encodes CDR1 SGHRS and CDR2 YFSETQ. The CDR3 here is CASSLGQGAYEQYF. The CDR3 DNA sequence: TGCGCCAGCAGCTTGGGGCAGGGGGCATACGAGCAGTACTTC. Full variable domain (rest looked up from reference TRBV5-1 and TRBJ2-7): KAGVTQTPRYLIKTRGQQVTLSCSPISGHRSVSWYQQTPGQGLQFLFEYFSETQRNKGNFPGRFSGRQFSNSRSEMNVSTLELGDSALYLCASSLGQGAYEQYFGPGTRLTVT.

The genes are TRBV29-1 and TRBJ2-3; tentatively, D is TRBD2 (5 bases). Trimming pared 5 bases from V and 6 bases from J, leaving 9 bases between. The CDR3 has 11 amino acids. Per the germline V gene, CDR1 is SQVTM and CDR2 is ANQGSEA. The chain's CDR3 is CSVRGADTQYF. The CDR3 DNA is TGCAGCGTTCGGGGAGCGGATACGCAGTATTTT.

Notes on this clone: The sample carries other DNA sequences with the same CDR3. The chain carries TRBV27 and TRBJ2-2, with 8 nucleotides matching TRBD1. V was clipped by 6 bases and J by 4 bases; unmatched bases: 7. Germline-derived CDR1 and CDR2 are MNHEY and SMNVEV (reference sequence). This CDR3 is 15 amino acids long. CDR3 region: CASSPQGAVTGELFF. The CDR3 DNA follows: TGTGCCAGCAGCCCCCAGGGGGCAGTCACCGGGGAGCTGTTTTTT.

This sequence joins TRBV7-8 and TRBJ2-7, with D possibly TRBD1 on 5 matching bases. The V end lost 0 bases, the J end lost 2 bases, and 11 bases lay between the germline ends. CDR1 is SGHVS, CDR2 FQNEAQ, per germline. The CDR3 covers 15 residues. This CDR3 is CASSLARVRPYEQYF. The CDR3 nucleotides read TGTGCCAGCAGCTTAGCCAGGGTACGACCCTACGAGCAGTACTTC.

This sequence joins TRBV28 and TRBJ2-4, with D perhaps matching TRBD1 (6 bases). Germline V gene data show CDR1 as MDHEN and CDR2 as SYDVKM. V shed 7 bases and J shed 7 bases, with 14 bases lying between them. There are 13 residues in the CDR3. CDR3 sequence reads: CASTSSGVNIQYF. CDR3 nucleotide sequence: TGTGCCAGCACAAGTTCAGGGGTGAACATTCAGTACTTC.

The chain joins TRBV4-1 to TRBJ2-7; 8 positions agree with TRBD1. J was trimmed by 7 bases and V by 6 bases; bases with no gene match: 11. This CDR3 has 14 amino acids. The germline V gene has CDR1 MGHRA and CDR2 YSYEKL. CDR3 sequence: CASSPLTGAGEQYF. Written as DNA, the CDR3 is TGCGCCAGCAGTCCCCTGACAGGGGCCGGAGAGCAGTACTTC.